The rows below give T cell receptor beta chains drawn from one sample of a study of T cell responses to AZD1222 COVID-19 vaccine. The method was immunoSEQ multiplex PCR; TCRdb's version includes in-frame clones alone and lacks a portion of them. The data hold some 120,000 clones, with roughly 90% observed a single time. Specimen: peripheral blood, collected on day 0 of AZD1222 vaccination. Receptors originate from an adult in good health. The CDR3 runs from the conserved cysteine through the conserved F or W. The D gene is left open where the match is weak.

j_call d_call v_call cdr3_aa cdr3_nt
TRBJ2-7 TRBD1 TRBV18 CASSETGGVMRLSYEQYF TGTGCCAGCTCTGAGACAGGGGGCGTTATGCGGTTAAGCTACGAGCAGTACTTC
TRBJ2-7 TRBD2 TRBV10-3 CAISEPGGGLHEQYF TGTGCCATCAGTGAGCCGGGGGGAGGTCTGCACGAGCAGTACTTC
TRBJ2-7 NA TRBV5-1 CASSSIWGRGGYEQYF TGCGCCAGCAGCTCGATCTGGGGGCGGGGAGGGTACGAGCAGTACTTC
TRBJ2-7 TRBD2 TRBV24-1 CATNGLARITGQYF TGTGCCACCAACGGACTAGCGCGCATCACCGGGCAGTACTTC
TRBJ2-6 NA TRBV9 CASSDQQGANVLTF TGTGCCAGCAGCGACCAACAGGGGGCCAACGTCCTGACTTTC
TRBJ1-2 TRBD1 TRBV19 CASSRARGPYGYTF TGTGCCAGTAGTAGGGCCAGGGGGCCCTATGGCTACACCTTC
TRBJ2-2 NA TRBV11-2 CASSLDILGNTGELFF TGTGCCAGCAGCTTAGATATCCTAGGGAACACCGGGGAGCTGTTTTTT
TRBJ2-1 TRBD1 TRBV29-1 CSVTGDEQFF TGCAGCGTGACAGGGGATGAGCAGTTCTTC
TRBJ1-5 TRBD1 TRBV6-6 CASSYMTGARNQPQHF TGTGCCAGCAGCTACATGACAGGGGCCCGCAATCAGCCCCAGCATTTT
TRBJ2-7 TRBD1 TRBV7-6 CASSRDRGRPYEQYF TGTGCCAGCAGCCGAGACAGGGGGCGACCCTACGAGCAGTACTTC